This T cell receptor (beta chain) was retrieved from a study of radiation and T cells in renal cell carcinoma. The study, taken as a whole, reports: Irradiated tumors held more dominant CDR3 motifs than control tumors. From baseline, blood top tumor clonotypes peaked at 2 weeks post-radiation. Compared with controls, irradiated tumors showed greater TCR clonality. No pretreatment tumor biopsies were available for baseline clonotypes.

Regarding this clone: Its antigen is as yet unknown.

Assay used: immunoSEQ multiplex PCR; TCRdb lists only in-frame clones, some missing. The sample includes around 5,300 clones, around 50% seen only once; the top ten take about half. The treatment is: 15 Gy SBRT to primary tumor, nephrectomy 4 weeks later. The V segment lost 1 base and the J segment 4 bases; nucleotides outside the gene matches: 7. Per the germline V gene, CDR1 is SGHRS and CDR2 is YFSETQ. The CDR3 loop spans 16 amino acids. The starting material was tumor tissue, obtained from a patient whose treatment included radiotherapy and nephrectomy. The TCR sequence derives from a man between 60 and 70 years old with renal cell carcinoma. The chain carries TRBV5-1 and TRBJ1-1; 10 nucleotides match TRBD1. The CDR3 region is CASSLLTTGGGTEAFF. Written as DNA, the CDR3 is TGCGCCAGCAGCTTGTTGACGACAGGGGGCGGCACTGAAGCTTTCTTT. Using reference TRBV5-1 and TRBJ1-1 for the parts outside the CDR3, the full variable domain is KAGVTQTPRYLIKTRGQQVTLSCSPISGHRSVSWYQQTPGQGLQFLFEYFSETQRNKGNFPGRFSGRQFSNSRSEMNVSTLELGDSALYLCASSLLTTGGGTEAFFGQGTRLTVV.